The T cell receptor (beta chain) described here comes from a study of T cell repertoires in cytomegalovirus infection. In TCRdb, the reads were re-called with MiXCR into one record per CDR3 protein. The sample lists some 150,000 distinct CDR3 sequences, roughly a quarter seen once, with approximately 11% in the top ten. The CDR3 length is 18 residues. Germline values: CDR1 DFQATT, CDR2 SNEGSKA (reference sequence). Trimming removed 5 bases from V and 0 bases from J; junction bases left unmatched: 15. V usage is TRBV20-1 and J usage is TRBJ2-1, with 8 nucleotides matching TRBD2. The sequencing input was PBMCs. This clonotype was obtained from a human donor in good health (CMV status not recorded). Some clones in this sample may be carry-over from other donors' samples. The CDR3 reads CSAETGTRALSSYNEQFF. DNA of the CDR3: TGCAGTGCTGAAACCGGGACTAGAGCTCTAAGCTCCTACAATGAGCAGTTCTTC.